The 3 T cell receptor beta chains listed next were all sequenced from one sample in a study of blood T cell repertoires in COVID-19. Some clones are missing from TCRdb's copy, which holds only in-frame ones; the method was immunoSEQ multiplex PCR. Among 350,000 to 500,000 clones listed, around 90% were seen once. Sequencing input: peripheral blood. The receptors derive from a young man with COVID-19, enrolled during active disease.

The genes are TRBV7-2 and TRBJ2-3, with unresolved D. CDR3 size: 15 residues. The V end was cut by 1 base, the J end by 2 bases, with 10 bases between. Germline V gives CDR1 SGHTA, CDR2 FQGNSA. Here the CDR3 reads CASSLEARPTDTQYF. DNA for the CDR3: TGTGCCAGCAGCTTAGAGGCTAGACCCACAGATACGCAGTATTTT.

J is TRBJ2-5 and V is TRBV2; TRBD2 matches 12 bases. The CDR3 is made up of 14 amino acids. V gave up 7 bases and J gave up 5 bases; unmatched junction bases: 5. Germline V CDR1 and CDR2: SNHLY, FYNNEI. The CDR3 loop reads CASNLAGGPETQYF. The CDR3 DNA sequence: TGTGCCAGCAACCTAGCGGGGGGGCCTGAGACCCAGTACTTC.

The chain uses TRBV7-7 and TRBJ2-5; TRBD1 agrees at 9 bases. The V gene's germline CDR1 is SSHAT and CDR2 FNYEAQ (reference sequence). The CDR3 totals 15 residues. V lost 3 bases and J lost 5; bases outside the gene matches: 7. In DNA form, the CDR3 reads TGTGCCAGCAGCTTCTCAGGACAGGGGAGGGAGACCCAGTACTTC. Translation: CASSFSGQGRETQYF.